This is a list of T cell receptor beta chains from one sample in a study of OX40 agonist ivuxolimab in advanced cancers. Only in-frame clones appear in the TCRdb table, and some are missing; sequencing was by immunoSEQ multiplex PCR. The profile shows tens of thousands of clones, more than 75% of them singletons. This specimen was CD4+ or CD8+ T cells sorted from blood, taken in a trial of the OX40 agonist ivuxolimab. The receptors were sampled from an adult with an advanced solid tumor such as melanoma, head and neck, liver or kidney cancer. The CDR3 runs from the conserved cysteine through the conserved F or W. Fields, in order: D gene, clone size, J gene, V gene, CDR3 protein, CDR3 DNA. The D gene is left open where the match is weak. Clone size is given for some rows only: seen once, a few or many times, or a class if the clone is expanded.

d_call: TRBD2; clone_size: .; j_call: TRBJ2-3; v_call: TRBV7-2; cdr3_aa: CASRDPGGRADTQYF; cdr3_nt: TGTGCCAGCAGGGACCCGGGGGGGCGTGCAGATACGCAGTATTTT
d_call: .; clone_size: .; j_call: TRBJ1-6; v_call: TRBV5-5; cdr3_aa: CASSLGFGDNSPLHF; cdr3_nt: TGTGCCAGCAGCTTGGGGTTTGGTGATAATTCACCCCTCCACTTT
d_call: TRBD2; clone_size: .; j_call: TRBJ2-3; v_call: TRBV6-5; cdr3_aa: CASSSGGAGRDTQYF; cdr3_nt: TGTGCCAGCAGTTCCGGGGGGGCCGGGAGAGATACGCAGTATTTT
d_call: TRBD2; clone_size: .; j_call: TRBJ2-3; v_call: TRBV7-2; cdr3_aa: CASSLFSGGYPSTQYF; cdr3_nt: TGTGCCAGCAGCTTATTCAGCGGGGGCTACCCCTCAACGCAGTATTTT
d_call: .; clone_size: .; j_call: TRBJ1-2; v_call: TRBV7-9; cdr3_aa: CASSSRSLTTTPSGYGYTF; cdr3_nt: TGTGCCAGCAGCTCCCGGTCGTTAACGACTACGCCCAGCGGCTATGGCTACACCTTC
d_call: .; clone_size: .; j_call: TRBJ1-2; v_call: TRBV5-8; cdr3_aa: CASSLLHAADGYTF; cdr3_nt: TGTGCCAGCAGCTTGCTACATGCTGCGGATGGCTACACCTTC
d_call: .; clone_size: .; j_call: TRBJ1-1; v_call: TRBV18; cdr3_aa: CASSPTADTGGAFF; cdr3_nt: TGTGCCAGCTCACCGACTGCCGATACAGGAGGAGCTTTCTTT
d_call: .; clone_size: .; j_call: TRBJ2-3; v_call: TRBV5-1; cdr3_aa: CASSQGQRSSTDTQYF; cdr3_nt: TGCGCCAGCAGCCAGGGCCAGCGATCTAGCACAGATACGCAGTATTTT
d_call: TRBD1; clone_size: .; j_call: TRBJ1-2; v_call: TRBV2; cdr3_aa: CASSLSGTGVNYGYTF; cdr3_nt: TGTGCCAGCAGTTTGTCCGGGACAGGGGTGAACTATGGCTACACCTTC
d_call: .; clone_size: .; j_call: TRBJ1-1; v_call: TRBV5-4; cdr3_aa: CASSLGGNTEAFF; cdr3_nt: TGTGCCAGCAGCTTGGGAGGGAACACTGAAGCTTTCTTT
d_call: TRBD1; clone_size: .; j_call: TRBJ1-2; v_call: TRBV6-1; cdr3_aa: CASTDRGHDGYTF; cdr3_nt: TGTGCCAGTACGGACAGGGGTCACGATGGCTACACCTTC
d_call: .; clone_size: .; j_call: TRBJ1-3; v_call: TRBV5-5; cdr3_aa: CASSLSLNTIYF; cdr3_nt: TGTGCCAGCAGCTTAAGCCTAAACACCATATATTTT
d_call: .; clone_size: .; j_call: TRBJ2-7; v_call: TRBV11-2; cdr3_aa: CASSLVGFDTYEQYF; cdr3_nt: TGTGCCAGCAGCTTAGTAGGCTTCGATACCTACGAGCAGTACTTC
d_call: TRBD1; clone_size: .; j_call: TRBJ1-2; v_call: TRBV6-5; cdr3_aa: CASSYSFDRGGYTF; cdr3_nt: TGTGCCAGCAGTTACTCCTTCGACAGGGGCGGCTACACCTTC
d_call: .; clone_size: .; j_call: TRBJ2-1; v_call: TRBV7-2; cdr3_aa: CASNRGYNEQFF; cdr3_nt: TGTGCCAGCAATCGGGGTTACAATGAGCAGTTCTTC
d_call: .; clone_size: once; j_call: TRBJ1-1; v_call: TRBV5-6; cdr3_aa: CASTWWGTSNTEAFF; cdr3_nt: TGTGCCAGCACCTGGTGGGGCACATCGAACACTGAAGCTTTCTTT
d_call: .; clone_size: .; j_call: TRBJ2-3; v_call: TRBV19; cdr3_aa: CASSITGAYTQYF; cdr3_nt: TGTGCCAGTAGTATCACGGGGGCATATACGCAGTATTTT
d_call: .; clone_size: .; j_call: TRBJ1-5; v_call: TRBV19; cdr3_aa: CASSTGLFVQQGSNQPQHF; cdr3_nt: TGTGCCAGTAGTACCGGCCTTTTCGTTCAACAGGGTAGCAATCAGCCCCAGCATTTT
d_call: .; clone_size: .; j_call: TRBJ2-5; v_call: TRBV6-6; cdr3_aa: CASSVDRRQETQYF; cdr3_nt: TGTGCCAGCAGCGTGGACAGAAGGCAAGAGACCCAGTACTTC
d_call: .; clone_size: medium-sized; j_call: TRBJ2-5; v_call: TRBV9; cdr3_aa: CASSPSRQETQYF; cdr3_nt: TGTGCCAGCAGCCCCAGTAGGCAAGAGACCCAGTACTTC
d_call: TRBD1; clone_size: few; j_call: TRBJ1-2; v_call: TRBV19; cdr3_aa: CASSKTGGSGYTF; cdr3_nt: TGTGCCAGTAGTAAAACAGGGGGCTCTGGCTACACCTTC
d_call: .; clone_size: .; j_call: TRBJ2-1; v_call: TRBV11-3; cdr3_aa: CASSLNSLNEQFF; cdr3_nt: TGTGCCAGCAGCTTAAACAGCCTCAATGAGCAGTTCTTC
d_call: .; clone_size: .; j_call: TRBJ2-2; v_call: TRBV7-7; cdr3_aa: CASSPRDFNTGELFF; cdr3_nt: TGTGCTAGCAGCCCCCGGGACTTCAACACCGGGGAGCTGTTTTTT
d_call: .; clone_size: .; j_call: TRBJ1-5; v_call: TRBV2; cdr3_aa: CASSEALPTLLLYSNQPQHF; cdr3_nt: TGTGCCAGCAGTGAAGCGCTTCCAACATTACTTCTGTATAGCAATCAGCCCCAGCATTTT
d_call: .; clone_size: .; j_call: TRBJ1-6; v_call: TRBV19; cdr3_aa: CASSIDPSYNSPLHF; cdr3_nt: TGTGCCAGTAGTATAGATCCGTCCTATAATTCACCCCTCCACTTT
d_call: TRBD2; clone_size: few; j_call: TRBJ2-1; v_call: TRBV9; cdr3_aa: CASSETGLAGVHEQFF; cdr3_nt: TGTGCCAGCAGCGAAACGGGACTAGCGGGGGTTCATGAGCAGTTCTTC
d_call: TRBD1; clone_size: .; j_call: TRBJ2-1; v_call: TRBV5-4; cdr3_aa: CASSDRVDGYNEQFF; cdr3_nt: TGTGCCAGCAGCGACAGGGTCGACGGCTACAATGAGCAGTTCTTC
d_call: .; clone_size: few; j_call: TRBJ2-7; v_call: TRBV25-1; cdr3_aa: CASSARRGEQYF; cdr3_nt: TGTGCCAGCAGCGCGAGACGGGGGGAGCAGTACTTC
d_call: TRBD1; clone_size: .; j_call: TRBJ1-2; v_call: TRBV6-1; cdr3_aa: CASSEWGQYYGYTF; cdr3_nt: TGTGCCAGCAGTGAATGGGGACAGTACTATGGCTACACCTTC
d_call: .; clone_size: .; j_call: TRBJ1-2; v_call: TRBV4-1; cdr3_aa: CASSHGTVIKSYTF; cdr3_nt: TGCGCCAGCAGCCATGGGACTGTTATCAAGAGCTACACCTTC